Detailed here is one TCR beta chain. How the authors handled the data: The assay estimated nucleated cells by amplifying reference gene primers. The assay was immunoSEQ multiplex PCR, and TCRdb's table has in-frame clones only and misses some. V, J and clone size were drawn from that table, and D and trimming were deduced from the DNA. The sample holds about 190,000 clones; under 90% are singletons and the top ten take about 7.2%. This entry comes from a study of blood T cell repertoires in COVID-19. Study context: Some COVID-19 samples were acute and others convalescent; all came from the United States, Italy and Spain. Sources were T cells, B-cell-depleted T cells, or PBMCs; the material itself was cDNA or gDNA.

CDR3 length equals 16 residues. Germline assignment: CDR1 MNHEY and CDR2 SVGAGI. V lost 0 bases and J lost 2; bases outside the gene matches: 0. The sample was peripheral blood. V and J are TRBV6-5 and TRBJ1-3; 11 nucleotides line up with TRBD1. The source of this sequence is a man in his 60s with acute or convalescent COVID-19. Here the CDR3 DNA reads TGTGCCAGCAGTTACTCGGGACAGGGGGCTGGAAACACCATATATTTT. Protein: CASSYSGQGAGNTIYF.